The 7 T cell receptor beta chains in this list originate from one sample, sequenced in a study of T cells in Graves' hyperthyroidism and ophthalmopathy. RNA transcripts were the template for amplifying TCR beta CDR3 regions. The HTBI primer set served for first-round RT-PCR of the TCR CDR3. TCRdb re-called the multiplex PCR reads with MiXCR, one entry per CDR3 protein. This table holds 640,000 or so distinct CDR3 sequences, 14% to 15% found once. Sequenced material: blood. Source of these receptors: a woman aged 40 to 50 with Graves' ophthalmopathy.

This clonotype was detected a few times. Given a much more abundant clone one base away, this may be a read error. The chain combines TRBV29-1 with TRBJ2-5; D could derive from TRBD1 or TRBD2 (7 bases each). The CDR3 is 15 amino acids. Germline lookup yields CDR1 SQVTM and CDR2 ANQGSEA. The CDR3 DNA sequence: TGCAGCGTTGAAAGGCAGGGGGGGGTGGAGGAGATCCAGTACTTC. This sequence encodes CSVERQGGVEEIQYF.

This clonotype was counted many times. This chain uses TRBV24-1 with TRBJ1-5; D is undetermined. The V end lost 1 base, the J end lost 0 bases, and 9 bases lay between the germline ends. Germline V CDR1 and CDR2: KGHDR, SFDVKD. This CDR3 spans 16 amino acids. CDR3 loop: CATSDFRGYSNQPQHF. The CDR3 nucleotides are TGTGCCACCAGTGATTTTCGGGGTTATAGCAATCAGCCCCAGCATTTT.

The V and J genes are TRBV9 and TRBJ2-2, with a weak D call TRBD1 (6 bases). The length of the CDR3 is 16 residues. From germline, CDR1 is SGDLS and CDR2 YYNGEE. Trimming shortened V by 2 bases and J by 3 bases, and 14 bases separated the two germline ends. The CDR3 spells CASSVKQGVHTGELFF. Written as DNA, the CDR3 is TGTGCCAGCAGCGTTAAACAGGGAGTGCACACCGGGGAGCTGTTTTTT.

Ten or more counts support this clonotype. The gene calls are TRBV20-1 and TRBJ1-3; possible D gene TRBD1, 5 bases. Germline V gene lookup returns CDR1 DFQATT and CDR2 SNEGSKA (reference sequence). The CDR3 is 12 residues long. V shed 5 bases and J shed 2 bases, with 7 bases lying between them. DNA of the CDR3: TGCAGTGCTCGGGACGCTGGAAACACCATATATTTT. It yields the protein CSARDAGNTIYF.

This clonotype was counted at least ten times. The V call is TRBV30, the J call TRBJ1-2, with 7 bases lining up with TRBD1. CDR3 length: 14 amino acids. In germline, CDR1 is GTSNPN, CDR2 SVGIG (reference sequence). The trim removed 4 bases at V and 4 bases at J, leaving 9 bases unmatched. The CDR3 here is CAWMKRDRLYGYTF. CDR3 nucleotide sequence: TGTGCCTGGATGAAACGGGACAGACTCTATGGCTACACCTTC.

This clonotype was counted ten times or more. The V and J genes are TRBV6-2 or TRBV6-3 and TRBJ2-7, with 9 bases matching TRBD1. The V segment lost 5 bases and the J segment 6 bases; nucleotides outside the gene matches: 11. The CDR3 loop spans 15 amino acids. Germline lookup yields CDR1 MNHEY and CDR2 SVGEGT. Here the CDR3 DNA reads TGTGCCAGCAGTCCGAGTCCGGGACAGGGAGGCGAGCAGTACTTC. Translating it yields CASSPSPGQGGEQYF.

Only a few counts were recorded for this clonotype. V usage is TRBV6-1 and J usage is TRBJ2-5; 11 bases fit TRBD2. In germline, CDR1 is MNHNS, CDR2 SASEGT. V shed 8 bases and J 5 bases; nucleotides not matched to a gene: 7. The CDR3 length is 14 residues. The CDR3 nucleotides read TGTGCCAGCGGAACTAGCGGGAGTAGGGAGACCCAGTACTTC. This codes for CASGTSGSRETQYF.